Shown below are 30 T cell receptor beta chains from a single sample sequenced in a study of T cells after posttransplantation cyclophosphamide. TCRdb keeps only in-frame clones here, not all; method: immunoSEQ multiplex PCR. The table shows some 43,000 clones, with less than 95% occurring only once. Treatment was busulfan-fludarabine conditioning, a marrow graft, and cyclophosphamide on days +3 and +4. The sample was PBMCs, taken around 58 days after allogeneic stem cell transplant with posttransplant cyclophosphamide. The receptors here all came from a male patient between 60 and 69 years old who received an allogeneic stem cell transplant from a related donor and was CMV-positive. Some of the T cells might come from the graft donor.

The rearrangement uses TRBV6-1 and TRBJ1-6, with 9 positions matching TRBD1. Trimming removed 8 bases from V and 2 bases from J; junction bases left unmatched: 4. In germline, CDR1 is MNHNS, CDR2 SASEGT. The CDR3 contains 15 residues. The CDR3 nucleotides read TGTGCCAGCGGGACAGGGTCCCCCTATAATTCACCCCTCCACTTT. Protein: CASGTGSPYNSPLHF.

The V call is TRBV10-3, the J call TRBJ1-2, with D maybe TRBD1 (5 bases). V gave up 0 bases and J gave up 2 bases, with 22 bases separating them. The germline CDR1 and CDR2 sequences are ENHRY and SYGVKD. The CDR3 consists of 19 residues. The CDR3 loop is CAISESGLAGRPGNYGYTF. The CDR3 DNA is TGTGCCATCAGTGAGTCGGGATTGGCGGGGCGCCCCGGCAACTATGGCTACACCTTC.

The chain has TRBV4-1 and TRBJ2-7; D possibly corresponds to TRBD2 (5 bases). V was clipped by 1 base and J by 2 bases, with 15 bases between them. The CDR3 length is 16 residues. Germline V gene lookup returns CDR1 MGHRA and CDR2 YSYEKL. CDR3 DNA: TGCGCCAGCAGCCAAGGTTTCGGGGAAAACACCTACGAGCAGTACGTC. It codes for CASSQGFGENTYEQYV.

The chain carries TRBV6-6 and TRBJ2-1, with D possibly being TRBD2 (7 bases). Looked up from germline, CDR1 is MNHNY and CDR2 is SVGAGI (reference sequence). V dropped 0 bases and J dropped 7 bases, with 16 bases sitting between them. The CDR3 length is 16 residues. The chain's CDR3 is CASSYSTQGGANEQFF. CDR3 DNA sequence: TGTGCCAGCAGTTACTCCACCCAAGGGGGGGCTAATGAGCAGTTCTTC.

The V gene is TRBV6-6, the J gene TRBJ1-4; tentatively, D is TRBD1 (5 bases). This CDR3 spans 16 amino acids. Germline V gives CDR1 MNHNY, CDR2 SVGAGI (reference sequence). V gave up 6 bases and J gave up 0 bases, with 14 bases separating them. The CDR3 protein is CASSRTGLATNEKLFF. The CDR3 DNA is TGTGCCAGCAGCCGAACAGGCTTAGCAACTAATGAAAAACTGTTTTTT.

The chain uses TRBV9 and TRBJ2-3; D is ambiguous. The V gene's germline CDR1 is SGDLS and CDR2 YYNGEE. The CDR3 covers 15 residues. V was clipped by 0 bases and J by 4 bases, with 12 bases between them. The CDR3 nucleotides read TGTGCCAGCAGCGTAGGTGAGAGTCGCTCAGATACGCAGTATTTT. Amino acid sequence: CASSVGESRSDTQYF.

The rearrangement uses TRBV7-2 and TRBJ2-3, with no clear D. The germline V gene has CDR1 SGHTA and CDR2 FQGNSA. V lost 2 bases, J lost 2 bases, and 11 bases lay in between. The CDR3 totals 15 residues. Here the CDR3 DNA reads TGTGCCAGCAGCTTACAGGTCGGCTCCACAGATACGCAGTATTTT. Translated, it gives CASSLQVGSTDTQYF. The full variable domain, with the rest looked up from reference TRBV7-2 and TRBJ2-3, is GAGVSQSPSNKVTEKGKDVELRCDPISGHTALYWYRQSLGQGLEFLIYFQGNSAPDKSGLPSDRFSAERTGGSVSTLTIQRTQQEDSAVYLCASSLQVGSTDTQYFGPGTRLTVL.

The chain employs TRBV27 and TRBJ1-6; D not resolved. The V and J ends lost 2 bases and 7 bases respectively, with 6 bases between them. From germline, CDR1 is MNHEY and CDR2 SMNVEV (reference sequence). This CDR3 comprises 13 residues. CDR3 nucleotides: TGTGCCAGCAGTTTAAGGAGGAATTCACCCCTCCACTTT. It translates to CASSLRRNSPLHF.

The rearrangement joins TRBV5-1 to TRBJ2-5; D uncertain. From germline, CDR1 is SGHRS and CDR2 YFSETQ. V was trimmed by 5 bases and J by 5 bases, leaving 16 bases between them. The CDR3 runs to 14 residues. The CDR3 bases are TGCGCCAGCAGAGAAAGGAGCCTACGGGAGACCCAGTACTTC. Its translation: CASRERSLRETQYF.

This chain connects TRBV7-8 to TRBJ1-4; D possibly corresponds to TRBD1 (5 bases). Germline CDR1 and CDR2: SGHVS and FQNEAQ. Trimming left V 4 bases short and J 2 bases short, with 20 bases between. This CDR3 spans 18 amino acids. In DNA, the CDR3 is TGTGCCAGCAGCTCAACACATACTCCCCGGGGGACTAATGAAAAACTGTTTTTT. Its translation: CASSSTHTPRGTNEKLFF.

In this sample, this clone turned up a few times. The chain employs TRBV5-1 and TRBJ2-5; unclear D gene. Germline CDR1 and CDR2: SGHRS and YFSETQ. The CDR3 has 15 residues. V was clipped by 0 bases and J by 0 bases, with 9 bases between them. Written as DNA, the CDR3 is TGCGCCAGCAGCTTGGTGACATCCGACCAAGAGACCCAGTACTTC. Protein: CASSLVTSDQETQYF. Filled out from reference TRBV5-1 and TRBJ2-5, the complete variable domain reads KAGVTQTPRYLIKTRGQQVTLSCSPISGHRSVSWYQQTPGQGLQFLFEYFSETQRNKGNFPGRFSGRQFSNSRSEMNVSTLELGDSALYLCASSLVTSDQETQYFGPGTRLLVL.

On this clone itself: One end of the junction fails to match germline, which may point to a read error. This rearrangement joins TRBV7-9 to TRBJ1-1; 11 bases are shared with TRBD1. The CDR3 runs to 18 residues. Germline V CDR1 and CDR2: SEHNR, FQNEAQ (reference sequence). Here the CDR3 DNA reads TGTGCCAGCGGCTTAGGGGACAGGGGGTTGGGGGTGAACACTGAAGCTTTCTTT. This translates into CASGLGDRGLGVNTEAFF.

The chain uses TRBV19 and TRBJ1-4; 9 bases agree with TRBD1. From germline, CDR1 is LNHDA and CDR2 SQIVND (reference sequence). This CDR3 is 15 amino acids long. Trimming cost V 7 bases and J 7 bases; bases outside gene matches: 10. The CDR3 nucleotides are TGTGCCAGTACCGTCTGGACAGGGGATGCTGAAAAACTGTTTTTT. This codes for CASTVWTGDAEKLFF.

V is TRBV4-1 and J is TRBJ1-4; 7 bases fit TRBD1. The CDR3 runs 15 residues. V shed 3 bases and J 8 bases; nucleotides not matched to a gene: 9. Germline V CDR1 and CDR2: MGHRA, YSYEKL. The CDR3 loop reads CASSHNDRDEEKLFF. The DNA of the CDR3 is TGCGCCAGCAGCCACAACGACAGGGATGAAGAAAAACTGTTTTTT.

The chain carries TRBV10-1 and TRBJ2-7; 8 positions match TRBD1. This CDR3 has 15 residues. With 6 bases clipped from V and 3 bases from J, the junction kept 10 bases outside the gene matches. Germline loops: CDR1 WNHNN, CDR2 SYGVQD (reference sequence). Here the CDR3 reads CASSCRDRHFYEQYV. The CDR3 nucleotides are TGCGCCAGCAGCTGCAGGGACAGGCATTTCTACGAGCAGTACGTC.

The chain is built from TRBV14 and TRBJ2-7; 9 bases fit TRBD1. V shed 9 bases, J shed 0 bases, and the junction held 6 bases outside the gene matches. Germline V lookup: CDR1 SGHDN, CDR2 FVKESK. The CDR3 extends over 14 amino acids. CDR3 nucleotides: TGTGCCAGTAAGCGGGACAGGGTCTCCTACGAGCAGTACTTC. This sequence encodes CASKRDRVSYEQYF. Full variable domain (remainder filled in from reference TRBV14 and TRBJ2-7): EAGVTQFPSHSVIEKGQTVTLRCDPISGHDNLYWYRRVMGKEIKFLLHFVKESKQDESGMPNNRFLAERTGGTYSTLKVQPAELEDSGVYFCASKRDRVSYEQYFGPGTRLTVT.

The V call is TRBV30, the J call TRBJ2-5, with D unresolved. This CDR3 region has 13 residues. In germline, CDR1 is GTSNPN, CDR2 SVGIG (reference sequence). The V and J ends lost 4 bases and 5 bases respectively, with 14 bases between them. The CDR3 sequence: CAWNVQPGETQYF. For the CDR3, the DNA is TGTGCCTGGAACGTCCAGCCCGGGGAGACCCAGTACTTC. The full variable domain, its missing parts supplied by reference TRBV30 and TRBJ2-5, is SQTIHQWPATLVQPVGSPLSLECTVEGTSNPNLYWYRQAAGRGLQLLFYSVGIGQISSEVPQNLSASRPQDRQFILSSKKLLLSDSGFYLCAWNVQPGETQYFGPGTRLLVL.

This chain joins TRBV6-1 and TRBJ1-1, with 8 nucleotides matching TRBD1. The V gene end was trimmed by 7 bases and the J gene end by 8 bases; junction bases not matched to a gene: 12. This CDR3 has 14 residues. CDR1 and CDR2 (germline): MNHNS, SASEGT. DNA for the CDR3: TGTGCCAGCATGTCCGGGCAGGGGGCGAGCGAAGCTTTCTTT. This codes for CASMSGQGASEAFF.

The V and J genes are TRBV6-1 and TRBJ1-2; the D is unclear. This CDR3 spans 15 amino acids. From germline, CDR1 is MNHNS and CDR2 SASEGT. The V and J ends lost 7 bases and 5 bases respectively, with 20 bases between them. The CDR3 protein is CASINQNGIGYGYTF. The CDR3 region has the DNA TGTGCCAGCATCAACCAAAACGGGATAGGGTATGGCTACACCTTC.

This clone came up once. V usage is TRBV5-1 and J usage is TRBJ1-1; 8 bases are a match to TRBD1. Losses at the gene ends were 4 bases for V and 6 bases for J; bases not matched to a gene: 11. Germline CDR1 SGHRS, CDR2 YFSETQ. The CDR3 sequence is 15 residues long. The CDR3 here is CASSADRGGGAEAFF. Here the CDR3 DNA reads TGCGCCAGCAGCGCCGACAGGGGCGGAGGCGCTGAAGCTTTCTTT.

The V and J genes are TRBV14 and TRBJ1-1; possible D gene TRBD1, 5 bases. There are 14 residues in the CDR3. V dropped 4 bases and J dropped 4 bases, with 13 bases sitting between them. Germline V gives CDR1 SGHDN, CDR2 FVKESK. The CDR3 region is CASSPLTGSTEAFF. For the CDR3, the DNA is TGTGCCAGCAGCCCCCTAACAGGTTCCACTGAAGCTTTCTTT.

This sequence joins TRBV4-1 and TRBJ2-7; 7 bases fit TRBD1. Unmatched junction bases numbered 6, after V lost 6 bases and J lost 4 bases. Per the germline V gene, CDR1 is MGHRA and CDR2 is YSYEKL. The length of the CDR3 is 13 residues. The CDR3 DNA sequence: TGCGCCAGCAGTCCAAAGACAGGGTACGAGCAGTACGTC. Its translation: CASSPKTGYEQYV.

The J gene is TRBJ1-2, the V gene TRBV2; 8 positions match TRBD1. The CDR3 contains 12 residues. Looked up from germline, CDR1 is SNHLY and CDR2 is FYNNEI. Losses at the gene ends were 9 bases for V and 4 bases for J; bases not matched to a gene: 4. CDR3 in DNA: TGTGCCAGAGTGGGGACAGGCTATGGCTACACCTTC. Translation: CARVGTGYGYTF.

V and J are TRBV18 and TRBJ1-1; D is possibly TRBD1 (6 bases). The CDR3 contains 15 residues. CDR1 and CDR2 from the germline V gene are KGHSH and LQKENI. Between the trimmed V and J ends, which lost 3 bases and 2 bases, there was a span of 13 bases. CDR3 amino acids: CASSPDRTKNTEAFF. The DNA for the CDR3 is TGTGCCAGCTCACCCGACAGGACCAAAAACACTGAAGCTTTCTTT.

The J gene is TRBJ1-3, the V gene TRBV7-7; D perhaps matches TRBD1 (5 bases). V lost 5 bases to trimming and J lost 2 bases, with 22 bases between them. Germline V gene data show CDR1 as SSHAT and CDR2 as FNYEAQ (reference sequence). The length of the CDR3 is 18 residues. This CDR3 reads CASSQFTQGATAGNTIYF. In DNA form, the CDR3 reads TGTGCCAGCAGCCAATTTACGCAGGGTGCGACGGCTGGAAACACCATATATTTT.

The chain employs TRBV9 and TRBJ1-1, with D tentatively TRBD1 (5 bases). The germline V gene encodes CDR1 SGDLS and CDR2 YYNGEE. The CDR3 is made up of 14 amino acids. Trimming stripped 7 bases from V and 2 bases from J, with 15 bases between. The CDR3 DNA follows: TGTGCCAGCGGGGGAGGGGTGCGAAACACTGAAGCTTTCTTT. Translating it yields CASGGGVRNTEAFF.

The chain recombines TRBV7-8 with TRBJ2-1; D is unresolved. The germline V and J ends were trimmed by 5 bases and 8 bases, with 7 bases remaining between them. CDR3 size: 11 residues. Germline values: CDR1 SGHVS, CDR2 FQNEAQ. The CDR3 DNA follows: TGTGCCAGCAGCCTCCAGTATGAGCAGTTCTTC. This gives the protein CASSLQYEQFF.

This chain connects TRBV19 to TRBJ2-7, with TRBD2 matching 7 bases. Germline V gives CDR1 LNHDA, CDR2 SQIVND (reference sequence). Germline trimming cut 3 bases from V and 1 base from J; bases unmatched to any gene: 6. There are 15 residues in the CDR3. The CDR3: CASSMGGLMSYEQYF. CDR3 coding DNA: TGTGCCAGTAGTATGGGAGGGTTGATGTCCTACGAGCAGTACTTC.

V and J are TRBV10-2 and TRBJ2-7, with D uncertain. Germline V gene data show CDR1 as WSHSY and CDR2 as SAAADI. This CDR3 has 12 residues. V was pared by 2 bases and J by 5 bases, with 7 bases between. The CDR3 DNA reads TGCGCCAGCAGTGAGAGAATAGACGAGCAGTACTTC. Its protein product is CASSERIDEQYF.

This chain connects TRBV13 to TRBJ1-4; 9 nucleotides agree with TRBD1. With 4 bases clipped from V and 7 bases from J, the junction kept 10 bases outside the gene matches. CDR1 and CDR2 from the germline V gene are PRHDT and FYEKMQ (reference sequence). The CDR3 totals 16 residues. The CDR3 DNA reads TGTGCCAGCAGCTCCGGGACAGGGCGGTCGGGTGAAAAACTGTTTTTT. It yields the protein CASSSGTGRSGEKLFF. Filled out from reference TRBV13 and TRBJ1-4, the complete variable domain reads AAGVIQSPRHLIKEKRETATLKCYPIPRHDTVYWYQQGPGQDPQFLISFYEKMQSDKGSIPDRFSAQQFSDYHSELNMSSLELGDSALYFCASSSGTGRSGEKLFFGSGTQLSVL.